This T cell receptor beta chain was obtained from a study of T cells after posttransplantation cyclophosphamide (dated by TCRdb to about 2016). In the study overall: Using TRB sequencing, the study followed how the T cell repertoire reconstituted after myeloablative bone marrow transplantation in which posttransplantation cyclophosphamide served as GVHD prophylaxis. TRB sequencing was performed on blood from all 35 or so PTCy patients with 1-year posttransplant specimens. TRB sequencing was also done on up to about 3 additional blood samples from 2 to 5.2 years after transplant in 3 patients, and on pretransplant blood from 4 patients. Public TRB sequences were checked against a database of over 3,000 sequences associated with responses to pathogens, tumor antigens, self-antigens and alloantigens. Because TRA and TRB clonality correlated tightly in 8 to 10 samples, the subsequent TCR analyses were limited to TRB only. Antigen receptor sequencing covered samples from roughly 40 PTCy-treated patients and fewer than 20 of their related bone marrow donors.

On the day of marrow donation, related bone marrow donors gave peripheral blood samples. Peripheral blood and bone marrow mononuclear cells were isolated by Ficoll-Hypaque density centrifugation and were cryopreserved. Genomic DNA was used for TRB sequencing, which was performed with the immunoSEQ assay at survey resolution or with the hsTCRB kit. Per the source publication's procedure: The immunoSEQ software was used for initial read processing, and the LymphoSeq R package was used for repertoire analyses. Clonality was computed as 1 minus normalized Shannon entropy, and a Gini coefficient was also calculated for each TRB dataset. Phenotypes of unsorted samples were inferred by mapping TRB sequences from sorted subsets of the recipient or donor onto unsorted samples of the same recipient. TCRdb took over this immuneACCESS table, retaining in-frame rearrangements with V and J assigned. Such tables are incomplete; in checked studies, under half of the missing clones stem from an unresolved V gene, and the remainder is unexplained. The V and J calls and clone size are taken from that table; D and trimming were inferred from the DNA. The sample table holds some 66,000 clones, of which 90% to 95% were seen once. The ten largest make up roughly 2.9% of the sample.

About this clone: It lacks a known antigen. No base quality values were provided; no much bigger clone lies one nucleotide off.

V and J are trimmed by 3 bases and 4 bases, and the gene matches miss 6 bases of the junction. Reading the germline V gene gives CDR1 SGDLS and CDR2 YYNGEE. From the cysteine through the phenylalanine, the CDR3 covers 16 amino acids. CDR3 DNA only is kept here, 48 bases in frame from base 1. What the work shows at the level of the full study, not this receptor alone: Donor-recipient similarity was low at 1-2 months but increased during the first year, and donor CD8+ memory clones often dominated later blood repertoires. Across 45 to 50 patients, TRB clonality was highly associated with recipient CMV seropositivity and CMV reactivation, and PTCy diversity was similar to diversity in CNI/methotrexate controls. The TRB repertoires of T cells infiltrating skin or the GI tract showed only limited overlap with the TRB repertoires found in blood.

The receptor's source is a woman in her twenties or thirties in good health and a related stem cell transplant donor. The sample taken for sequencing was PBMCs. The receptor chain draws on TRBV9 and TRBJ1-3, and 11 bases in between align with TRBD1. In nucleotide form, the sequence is TGTGCCAGCAGCGGGGGAGGACAGGGGGCCGGAAACACCATATATTTT. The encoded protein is CASSGGGQGAGNTIYF.